The T cell receptor beta chain described here comes from a study of spatial heterogeneity in lung cancer. The overall study: Counts of TCR transcripts in tumor regions correlated strongly with a T cell module score (derived from matched bulk RNA-seq).

CDR3 length equals 17 residues. Germline V CDR1 and CDR2: SGHVS, FQNEAQ. Between the trimmed V and J ends, which lost 5 bases and 5 bases, there was a span of 25 bases. About this clonotype itself: Its antigen is not identified.

Indicated time point: sample taken at primary tumor resection. The donors, approximately 66 patients with untreated early-stage non-small cell lung cancer, provided the samples. No cells were sorted before sequencing. The whole RNA sequenced was extracted from tumor, nontumor lung or frozen PBMC. In the library, each TCR cDNA molecule bore its own unique molecular identifier. A single record per CDR3 protein comes from TCRdb applying MiXCR to the 5' RACE reads. Among under 4,000 distinct CDR3 sequences, around a tenth were seen once, and the ten largest hold 37%. Notes on the study in general: Tumor mutation counts were tracked by expanded intratumoral alpha and beta TCR counts.

The V and J genes are TRBV7-8 and TRBJ2-7; tentatively, D is TRBD1 or TRBD2 (5 bases each). The source material was lung tumor tissue, sampled at surgery. The sequence was collected from a male donor with early-stage non-small cell lung cancer. The CDR3 is CASSETHGTVLNDEQYF. The CDR3 DNA is TGTGCCAGCAGCGAAACTCATGGGACCGTACTAAACGACGAGCAGTACTTC.